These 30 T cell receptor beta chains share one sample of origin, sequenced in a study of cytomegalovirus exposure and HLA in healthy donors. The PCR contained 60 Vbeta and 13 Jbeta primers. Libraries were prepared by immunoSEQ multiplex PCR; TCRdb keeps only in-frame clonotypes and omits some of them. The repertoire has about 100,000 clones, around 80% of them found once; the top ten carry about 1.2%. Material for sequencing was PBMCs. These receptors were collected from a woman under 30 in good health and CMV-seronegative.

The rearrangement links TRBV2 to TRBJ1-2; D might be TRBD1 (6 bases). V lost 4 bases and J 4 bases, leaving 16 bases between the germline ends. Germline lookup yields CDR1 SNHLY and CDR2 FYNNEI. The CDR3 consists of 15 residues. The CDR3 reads CASSALRQVLYGYTF. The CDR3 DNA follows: TGTGCCAGCAGTGCCTTAAGACAGGTTCTCTATGGCTACACCTTC.

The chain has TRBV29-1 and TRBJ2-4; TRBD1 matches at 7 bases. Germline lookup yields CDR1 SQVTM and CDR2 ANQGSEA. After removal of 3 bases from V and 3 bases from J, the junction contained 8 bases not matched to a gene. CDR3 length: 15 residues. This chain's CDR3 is CSVEHQGVGKNIQYF. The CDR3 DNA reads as TGCAGCGTTGAGCATCAGGGGGTGGGCAAAAACATTCAGTACTTC.

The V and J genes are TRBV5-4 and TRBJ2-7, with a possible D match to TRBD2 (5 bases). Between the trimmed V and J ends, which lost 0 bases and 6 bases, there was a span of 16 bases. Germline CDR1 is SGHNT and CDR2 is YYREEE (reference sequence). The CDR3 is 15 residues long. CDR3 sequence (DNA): TGTGCCAGCAGCTTGGTTGCGTCGGTTAGCGCCGAGCAGTACTTC. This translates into CASSLVASVSAEQYF.

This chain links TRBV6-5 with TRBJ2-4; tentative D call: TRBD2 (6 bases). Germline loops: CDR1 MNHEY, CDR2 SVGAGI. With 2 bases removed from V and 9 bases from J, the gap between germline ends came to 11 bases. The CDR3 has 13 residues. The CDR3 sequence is CASSYVGRGIQYF. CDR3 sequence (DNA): TGTGCCAGCAGTTACGTCGGGCGGGGCATTCAGTACTTC.

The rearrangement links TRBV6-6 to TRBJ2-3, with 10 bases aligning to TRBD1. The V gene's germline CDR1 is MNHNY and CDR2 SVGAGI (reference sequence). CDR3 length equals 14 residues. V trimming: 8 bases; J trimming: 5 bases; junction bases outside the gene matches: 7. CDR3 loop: CASDGTGEVDTQYF. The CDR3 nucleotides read TGTGCCAGCGACGGGACAGGGGAGGTAGATACGCAGTATTTT.

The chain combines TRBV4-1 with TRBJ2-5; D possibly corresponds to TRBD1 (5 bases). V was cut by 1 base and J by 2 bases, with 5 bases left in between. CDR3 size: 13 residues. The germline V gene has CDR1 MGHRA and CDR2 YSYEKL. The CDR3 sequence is CASSQGQQETQYF. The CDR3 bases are TGCGCCAGCAGCCAAGGACAGCAAGAGACCCAGTACTTC.

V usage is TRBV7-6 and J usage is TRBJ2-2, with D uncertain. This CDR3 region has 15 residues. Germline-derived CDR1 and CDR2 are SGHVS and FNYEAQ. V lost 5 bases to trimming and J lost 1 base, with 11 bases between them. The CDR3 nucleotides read TGTGCCAGCAGCCCCTCGACACGGAACACCGGGGAGCTGTTTTTT. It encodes CASSPSTRNTGELFF.

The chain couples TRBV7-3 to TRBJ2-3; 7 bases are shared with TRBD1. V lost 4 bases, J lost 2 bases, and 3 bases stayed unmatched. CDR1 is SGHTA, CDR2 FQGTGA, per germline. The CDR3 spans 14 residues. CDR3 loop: CASSSGQPTDTQYF. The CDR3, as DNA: TGTGCCAGCAGCTCGGGACAGCCCACAGATACGCAGTATTTT.

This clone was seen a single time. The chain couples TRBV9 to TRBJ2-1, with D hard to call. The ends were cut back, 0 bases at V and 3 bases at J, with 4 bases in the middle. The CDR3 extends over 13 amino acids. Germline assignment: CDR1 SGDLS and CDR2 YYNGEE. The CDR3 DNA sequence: TGTGCCAGCAGCGTAGGACACTACAATGAGCAGTTCTTC. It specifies CASSVGHYNEQFF. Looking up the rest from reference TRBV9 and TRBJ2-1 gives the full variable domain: DSGVTQTPKHLITATGQRVTLRCSPRSGDLSVYWYQQSLDQGLQFLIQYYNGEERAKGNILERFSAQQFPDLHSELNLSSLELGDSALYFCASSVGHYNEQFFGPGTRLTVL.

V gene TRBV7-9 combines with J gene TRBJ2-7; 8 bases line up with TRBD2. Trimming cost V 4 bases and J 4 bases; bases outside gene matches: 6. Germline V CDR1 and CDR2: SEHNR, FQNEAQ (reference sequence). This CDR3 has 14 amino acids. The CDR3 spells CASSSSGGVYEQYF. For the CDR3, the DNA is TGTGCCAGCAGCTCCAGCGGGGGAGTTTACGAGCAGTACTTC.

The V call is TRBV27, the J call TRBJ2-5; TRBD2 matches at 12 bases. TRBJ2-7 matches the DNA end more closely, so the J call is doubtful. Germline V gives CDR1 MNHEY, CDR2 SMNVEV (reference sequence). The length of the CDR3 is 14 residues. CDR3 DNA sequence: TGTGCCAGCAGAAGGACTAGCGGGGCCTACGAGCAGTACTTC. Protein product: CASRRTSGAYEQYF.

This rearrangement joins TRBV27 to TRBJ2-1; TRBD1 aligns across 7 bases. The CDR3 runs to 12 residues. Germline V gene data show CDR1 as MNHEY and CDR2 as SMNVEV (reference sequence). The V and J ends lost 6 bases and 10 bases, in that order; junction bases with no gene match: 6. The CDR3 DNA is TGTGCCAGCAGCATACAGGGGCGCGAGCAGTTCTTC. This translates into CASSIQGREQFF.

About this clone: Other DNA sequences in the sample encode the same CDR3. The CDR3: CASSPRLAGDPASSYNEQFF. CDR3 coding DNA: TGTGCCAGCAGCCCACGGCTAGCGGGAGATCCGGCAAGCTCCTACAATGAGCAGTTCTTC. V is TRBV9 and J is TRBJ2-1; the match to TRBD2 covers 10 bases. The CDR3 consists of 20 residues. CDR1 and CDR2 from the germline V gene are SGDLS and YYNGEE. The V segment lost 4 bases and the J segment 0 bases; nucleotides outside the gene matches: 16.

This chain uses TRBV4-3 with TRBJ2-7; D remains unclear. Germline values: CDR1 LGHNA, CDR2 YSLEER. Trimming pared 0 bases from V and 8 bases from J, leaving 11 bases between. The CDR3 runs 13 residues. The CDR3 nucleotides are TGCGCCAGCAGCCAAGATTCAGAGGCACAGCAGTACTTC. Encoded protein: CASSQDSEAQQYF.

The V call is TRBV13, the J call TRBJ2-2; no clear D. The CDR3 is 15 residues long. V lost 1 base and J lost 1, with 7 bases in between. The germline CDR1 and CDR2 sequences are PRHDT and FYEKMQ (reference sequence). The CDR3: CASSLAGGNTGELFF. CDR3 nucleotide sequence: TGTGCCAGCAGCTTAGCCGGCGGGAACACCGGGGAGCTGTTTTTT.

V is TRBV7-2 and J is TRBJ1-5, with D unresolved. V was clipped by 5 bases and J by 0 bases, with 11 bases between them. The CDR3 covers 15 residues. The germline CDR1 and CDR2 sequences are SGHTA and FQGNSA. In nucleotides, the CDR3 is TGTGCCAGCAGCCTTGGGAGCACTAGCAATCAGCCCCAGCATTTT. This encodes CASSLGSTSNQPQHF.

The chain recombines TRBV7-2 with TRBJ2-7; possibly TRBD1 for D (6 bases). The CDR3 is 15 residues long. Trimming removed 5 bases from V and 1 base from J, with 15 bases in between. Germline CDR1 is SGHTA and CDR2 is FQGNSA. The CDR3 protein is CASSVVTGSSYEQYF. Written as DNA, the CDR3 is TGTGCCAGCAGCGTGGTAACAGGGAGTTCCTACGAGCAGTACTTC.

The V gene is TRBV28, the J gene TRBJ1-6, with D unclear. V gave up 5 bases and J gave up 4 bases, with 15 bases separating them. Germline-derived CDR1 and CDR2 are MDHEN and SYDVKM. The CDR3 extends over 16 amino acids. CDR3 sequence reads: CASSPGLMVYNSPLHF. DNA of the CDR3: TGTGCCAGCAGTCCTGGCTTGATGGTTTATAATTCACCCCTCCACTTT.

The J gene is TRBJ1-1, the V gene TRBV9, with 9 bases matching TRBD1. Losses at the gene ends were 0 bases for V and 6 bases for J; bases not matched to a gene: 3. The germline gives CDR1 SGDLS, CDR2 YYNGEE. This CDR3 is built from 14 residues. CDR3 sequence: CASSVETGGAEAFF. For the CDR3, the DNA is TGTGCCAGCAGCGTAGAGACAGGGGGGGCTGAAGCTTTCTTT.

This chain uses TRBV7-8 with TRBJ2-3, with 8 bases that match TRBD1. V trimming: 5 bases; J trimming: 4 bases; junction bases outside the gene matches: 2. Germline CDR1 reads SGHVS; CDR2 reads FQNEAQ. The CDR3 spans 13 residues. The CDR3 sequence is CASSRTGPDTQYF. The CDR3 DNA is TGTGCCAGCAGCCGGACAGGGCCAGATACGCAGTATTTT.

DNA for the CDR3: TGCGCCAGCAGCTTAGGAGGGGAGAACACCGGGGAGCTGTTTTTT. Protein sequence: CASSLGGENTGELFF. This chain uses TRBV5-1 with TRBJ2-2; D may be TRBD2 (6 bases). Looked up from germline, CDR1 is SGHRS and CDR2 is YFSETQ. The V and J ends lost 2 bases and 1 base respectively, with 9 bases between them. This CDR3 spans 15 amino acids. The variable domain in full, completed from reference TRBV5-1 and TRBJ2-2, reads KAGVTQTPRYLIKTRGQQVTLSCSPISGHRSVSWYQQTPGQGLQFLFEYFSETQRNKGNFPGRFSGRQFSNSRSEMNVSTLELGDSALYLCASSLGGENTGELFFGEGSRLTVL.

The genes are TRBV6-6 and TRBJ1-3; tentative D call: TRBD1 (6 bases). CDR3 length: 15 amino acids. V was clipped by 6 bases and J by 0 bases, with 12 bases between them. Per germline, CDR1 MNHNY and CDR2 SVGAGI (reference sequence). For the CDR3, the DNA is TGTGCCAGCAGCACAGGACAGAACTCTGGAAACACCATATATTTT. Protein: CASSTGQNSGNTIYF.

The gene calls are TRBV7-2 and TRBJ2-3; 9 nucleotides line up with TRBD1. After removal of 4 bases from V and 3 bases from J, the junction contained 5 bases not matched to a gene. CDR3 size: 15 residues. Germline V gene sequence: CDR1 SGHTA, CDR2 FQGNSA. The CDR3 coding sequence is TGTGCCAGCAGCTACGGACAGGGGAGGACAGATACGCAGTATTTT. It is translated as CASSYGQGRTDTQYF.

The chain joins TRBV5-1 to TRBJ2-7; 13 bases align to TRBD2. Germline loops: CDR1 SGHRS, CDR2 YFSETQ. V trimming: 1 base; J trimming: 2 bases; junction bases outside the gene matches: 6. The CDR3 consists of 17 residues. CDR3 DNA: TGCGCCAGCAGCTTGCGACTAGCGGGAGGAGCGCCCTACGAGCAGTACTTC. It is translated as CASSLRLAGGAPYEQYF.

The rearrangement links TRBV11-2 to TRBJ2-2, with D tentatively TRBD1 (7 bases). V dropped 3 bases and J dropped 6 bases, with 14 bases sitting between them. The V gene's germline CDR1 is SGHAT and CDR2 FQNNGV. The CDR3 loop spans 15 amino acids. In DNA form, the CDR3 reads TGTGCCAGCAGCTTCGGAGGGGGCGCGTCCGGGGAGCTGTTTTTT. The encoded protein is CASSFGGGASGELFF.

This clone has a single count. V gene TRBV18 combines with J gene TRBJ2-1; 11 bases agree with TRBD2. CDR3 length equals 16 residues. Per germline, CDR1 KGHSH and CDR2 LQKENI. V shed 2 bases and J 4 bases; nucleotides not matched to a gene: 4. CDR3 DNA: TGTGCCAGCTCACCATTGGGACTAGCGGATTACAATGAGCAGTTCTTC. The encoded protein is CASSPLGLADYNEQFF.

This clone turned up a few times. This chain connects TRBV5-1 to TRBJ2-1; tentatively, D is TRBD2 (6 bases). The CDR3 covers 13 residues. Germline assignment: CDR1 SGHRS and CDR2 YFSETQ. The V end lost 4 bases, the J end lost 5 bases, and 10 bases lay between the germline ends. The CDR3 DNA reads TGCGCCAGCAGCGTCGGGGGAGACAATGAGCAGTTCTTC. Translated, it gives CASSVGGDNEQFF.

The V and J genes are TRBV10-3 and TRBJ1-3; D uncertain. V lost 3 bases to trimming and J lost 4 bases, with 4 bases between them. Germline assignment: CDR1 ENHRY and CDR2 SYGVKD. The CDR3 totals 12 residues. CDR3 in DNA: TGTGCCATCAGTGATTCAGGAAACACCATATATTTT. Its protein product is CAISDSGNTIYF.

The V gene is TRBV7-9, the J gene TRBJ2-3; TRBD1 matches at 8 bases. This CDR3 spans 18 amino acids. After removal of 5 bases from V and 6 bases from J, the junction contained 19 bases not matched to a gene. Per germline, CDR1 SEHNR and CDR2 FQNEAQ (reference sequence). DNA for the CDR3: TGTGCCAGCAGCCCCGGTGCAGGGGGCGCGGGTACTTACGATACGCAGTATTTT. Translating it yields CASSPGAGGAGTYDTQYF.

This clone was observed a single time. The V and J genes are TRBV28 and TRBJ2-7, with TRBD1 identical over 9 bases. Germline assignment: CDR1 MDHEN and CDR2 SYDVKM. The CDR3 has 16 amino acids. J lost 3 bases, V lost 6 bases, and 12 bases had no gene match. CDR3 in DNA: TGTGCCAGCAGGCCTGTGGACAGGGGAGGAAGCTACGAGCAGTACTTC. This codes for CASRPVDRGGSYEQYF.